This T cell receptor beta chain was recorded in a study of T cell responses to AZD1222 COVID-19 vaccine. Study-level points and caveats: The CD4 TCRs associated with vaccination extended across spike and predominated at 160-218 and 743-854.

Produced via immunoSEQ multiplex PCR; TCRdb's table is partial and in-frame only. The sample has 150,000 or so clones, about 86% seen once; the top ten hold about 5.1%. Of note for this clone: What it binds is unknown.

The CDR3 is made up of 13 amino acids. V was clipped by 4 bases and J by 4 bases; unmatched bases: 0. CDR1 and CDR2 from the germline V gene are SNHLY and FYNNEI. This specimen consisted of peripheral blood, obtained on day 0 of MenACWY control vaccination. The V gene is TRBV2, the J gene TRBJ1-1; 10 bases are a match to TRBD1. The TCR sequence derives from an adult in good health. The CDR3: CASSGDRGTEAFF. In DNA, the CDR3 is TGTGCCAGCAGTGGGGACAGGGGCACTGAAGCTTTCTTT.